Reported below is one T cell receptor (beta chain). Its antigen is not known. Before sequencing, viral peptide pools were used by the ViraFEST assay to expand antigen-specific CD4+ T cells. Following 10 days of culture, CD4+ T cells were isolated. In the cultures, half the medium was exchanged for IL-2 medium on days 3 and 7. Clones were read by immunoSEQ multiplex PCR, and TCRdb kept only the in-frame ones, dropping some. The sample gives approximately 82,000 clones, approximately 74% of which show up once; about 1.7% is in the top ten. The sample comes from a study of vaccination effects on CD4 cells after COVID-19. Findings and limits, study-wide: Of the vaccine-induced clones from healthy vaccinees, merely 1 of 255 recognized common cold coronaviruses as well. Only a few convalescent patients and no early post-infection timepoints featured in the study.

V was pared by 5 bases and J by 5 bases, with 15 bases between. The CDR3 is 14 amino acids. CDR1 is SGHTA and CDR2 is FQGNSA in the germline V gene. The source of this sequence is a human donor who received a COVID-19 vaccine. This chain links TRBV7-2 with TRBJ1-2; D is unclear. The sample here was CD4+ T cells from PBMCs cultured with HCoV-229E spike peptides, taken before COVID-19 vaccination. CDR3 nucleotides: TGTGCCAGCAGCCTTCGGACTCGAGGATATGGCTACACCTTC. It yields the protein CASSLRTRGYGYTF.